What follows describes a single TCR beta chain. Antigen specificity is unknown. The record originates from a study of cytomegalovirus exposure and HLA in healthy donors. Turning to the study itself: Falling in the Caucasian-associated ancestry cluster were 81% of a few hundred genotyped donors.

The PCR was carried out with 60 Vbeta primers and 13 Jbeta primers. Some clones are missing from TCRdb's copy, which holds only in-frame ones; the method was immunoSEQ multiplex PCR. The sample includes under 100,000 clones, around 79% of them seen just once. Study-level findings and limits: A classifier reportedly called cytomegalovirus status with high sensitivity and specificity.

Sequenced input: PBMCs. The clonotype comes from a man aged 25 to 40 in good health and CMV-seronegative.

CDR3 residues: CSVTRLAGVYNEQFF. The CDR3 bases are TGCAGCGTTACCCGACTAGCGGGGGTCTACAATGAGCAGTTCTTC. V is TRBV29-1 and J is TRBJ2-1, with 12 bases fitting TRBD2. The CDR3 is 15 residues long. Trimming cost V 5 bases and J 3 bases; bases outside gene matches: 5. Germline CDR1 reads SQVTM; CDR2 reads ANQGSEA.